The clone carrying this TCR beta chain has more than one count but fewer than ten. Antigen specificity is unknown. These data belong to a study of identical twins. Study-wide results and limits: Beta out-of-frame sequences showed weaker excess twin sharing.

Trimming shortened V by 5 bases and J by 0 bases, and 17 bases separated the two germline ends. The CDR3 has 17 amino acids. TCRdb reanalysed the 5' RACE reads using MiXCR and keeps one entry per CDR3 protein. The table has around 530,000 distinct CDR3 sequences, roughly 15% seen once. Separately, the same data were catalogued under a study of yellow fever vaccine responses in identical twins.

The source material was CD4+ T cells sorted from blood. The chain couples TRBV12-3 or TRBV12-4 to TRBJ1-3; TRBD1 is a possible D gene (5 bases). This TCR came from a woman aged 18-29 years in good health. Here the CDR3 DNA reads TGTGCCAGCAGTCCGCCCAGCGGAGGGACCTCTGGAAACACCATATATTTT. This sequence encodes CASSPPSGGTSGNTIYF.